This T cell receptor (beta chain) was identified in a study of identical twins. Overall study results and limits: Out-of-frame alpha sequences shared between twins exhibited an excess of low generation probability.

Details on this clonotype: No antigen is known for it.

The V and J ends lost 5 bases and 2 bases, in that order; junction bases with no gene match: 2. The length of the CDR3 is 13 residues. Germline CDR1 reads DFQATT; CDR2 reads SNEGSKA (reference sequence). TCRdb called the 5' RACE reads again in MiXCR, with one record for every CDR3 protein. Of 400,000 to 600,000 distinct CDR3 sequences listed, 20% to 25% are singletons. The data also belong to a second study, concerning yellow fever vaccine responses in identical twins.

The sequenced material came from CD4+ T cells sorted from blood. The chain combines TRBV20-1 with TRBJ2-7; 11 positions match TRBD1. The TCR originated in a woman between 18 and 29 years old in good health. The DNA for the CDR3 is TGCAGTGCTCTGGACAGGGGGCCCTACGAGCAGTACTTC. It encodes CSALDRGPYEQYF.